This passage covers 29 T cell receptor beta chains from one sample sequenced in a study of cytomegalovirus exposure and HLA in healthy donors. In the PCR, 60 Vbeta and 13 Jbeta primers were used. Repertoires were generated with immunoSEQ multiplex PCR, while TCRdb's copy carries only in-frame clones and drops some. The sample records some 130,000 clones, 70% to 75% being singletons. What was sequenced was PBMCs. These receptors were taken from a male donor in good health and CMV-seronegative.

This CDR3 reads CASSFPGTEKPNYSYEQYF. In nucleotides, the CDR3 is TGTGCCAGCAGTTTTCCCGGGACAGAAAAGCCTAATTACTCCTACGAGCAGTACTTC. The chain combines TRBV27 with TRBJ2-5; TRBD1 matches at 7 bases. Gene TRBJ2-7 matches the end of the DNA better, so the J call may be wrong. The CDR3 extends over 19 amino acids. From germline, CDR1 is MNHEY and CDR2 SMNVEV (reference sequence).

The gene calls are TRBV7-3 and TRBJ2-1, with TRBD1 matching 9 bases. Germline lookup yields CDR1 SGHTA and CDR2 FQGTGA. V trimming: 1 base; J trimming: 5 bases; junction bases outside the gene matches: 9. The CDR3 spans 17 residues. The CDR3 region has the DNA TGTGCCAGCAGCTTAAGGGGGGGGACAGGGTCCCACAATGAGCAGTTCTTC. Translated, it gives CASSLRGGTGSHNEQFF.

This clone showed up just once. The CDR3 protein is CASRLNEKLFF. CDR3 in DNA: TGTGCCAGCAGACTAAATGAAAAACTGTTTTTT. The V call is TRBV28, the J call TRBJ1-4; no clear D gene. CDR1 and CDR2 (germline): MDHEN, SYDVKM. CDR3 length: 11 residues. Trimming cost V 6 bases and J 5 bases, with 4 bases left between them.

CDR3 protein: CSVQTPRQQGASHTEAFF. Written as DNA, the CDR3 is TGCAGCGTTCAAACCCCAAGACAACAGGGGGCGTCGCACACTGAAGCTTTCTTT. The V gene is TRBV29-1, the J gene TRBJ1-1; 9 bases are shared with TRBD1. Germline V gives CDR1 SQVTM, CDR2 ANQGSEA. The CDR3 has 18 amino acids. The V segment lost 5 bases and the J segment 3 bases; nucleotides outside the gene matches: 19.

In its sample, this clone was seen a few times. The chain is built from TRBV28 and TRBJ2-7, with TRBD2 matching 9 bases. Germline values: CDR1 MDHEN, CDR2 SYDVKM. The CDR3 contains 16 residues. The V segment lost 4 bases and the J segment 4 bases; nucleotides outside the gene matches: 11. CDR3 DNA sequence: TGTGCCAGCAGTTGGGATTTAGCGGGAGCTGTTTACGAGCAGTACTTC. As protein: CASSWDLAGAVYEQYF.

The chain employs TRBV7-8 and TRBJ1-5; TRBD1 might be the D (6 bases). The V end lost 0 bases, the J end lost 5 bases, and 11 bases lay between the germline ends. The CDR3 totals 15 residues. Germline-derived CDR1 and CDR2 are SGHVS and FQNEAQ. CDR3 protein: CASSLARTGYQPQHF. CDR3 DNA: TGTGCCAGCAGCTTAGCAAGAACAGGGTATCAGCCCCAGCATTTT.

This chain uses TRBV6-6 with TRBJ2-3, with D maybe TRBD1 (6 bases). The germline V gene encodes CDR1 MNHNY and CDR2 SVGAGI (reference sequence). V lost 6 bases and J lost 3, with 10 bases in between. The CDR3 contains 13 residues. As DNA, the CDR3 is TGTGCCAGCAGGGACAGCAAGACAGATACGCAGTATTTT. It yields the protein CASRDSKTDTQYF.

This chain connects TRBV5-4 to TRBJ2-2, with 11 nucleotides matching TRBD2. The V and J ends lost 2 bases and 4 bases, in that order; junction bases with no gene match: 13. This CDR3 comprises 19 residues. Germline assignment: CDR1 SGHNT and CDR2 YYREEE (reference sequence). This CDR3 is CASSFGGQGSGRVTGELFF. The CDR3 DNA reads TGTGCCAGCAGCTTCGGGGGACAGGGTAGCGGGAGGGTCACCGGGGAGCTGTTTTTT.

This chain connects TRBV11-3 to TRBJ2-1, with a weak D call TRBD2 (7 bases). The CDR3 is 15 amino acids. The V gene lost 1 base and the J gene lost 6 bases, with 13 bases spanning the gap. Germline values: CDR1 SGHNT, CDR2 YENEEA. CDR3 nucleotides: TGTGCCAGCAGCTTAGGAGGGGGGGGCCCCAATGAGCAGTTCTTC. As protein: CASSLGGGGPNEQFF.

The V and J genes are TRBV28 and TRBJ1-5, with a weak D call TRBD1 (6 bases). Germline CDR1 reads MDHEN; CDR2 reads SYDVKM. The CDR3 extends over 17 amino acids. Trimming removed 5 bases from V and 0 bases from J, with 17 bases in between. CDR3 nucleotides: TGTGCCAGCAGTCCCCCAGGGGCAGCCGATAGCAATCAGCCCCAGCATTTT. It yields the protein CASSPPGAADSNQPQHF.

The genes are TRBV5-1 and TRBJ1-1; D possibly corresponds to TRBD1 (6 bases). The CDR3 totals 14 residues. CDR1 SGHRS and CDR2 YFSETQ come from the germline V gene. V gave up 0 bases and J gave up 2 bases, with 8 bases separating them. For the CDR3, the DNA is TGCGCCAGCAGCTTGGAACAGGGTAACACTGAAGCTTTCTTT. Its translation is CASSLEQGNTEAFF.

This rearrangement joins TRBV5-3 to TRBJ1-5; 7 positions agree with TRBD1. TRBV5-3 is given ORF status, its function remaining uncertain. The CDR3 has 17 amino acids. J was trimmed by 4 bases and V by 3 bases; bases with no gene match: 13. CDR3 DNA: TGTGCCAGAAGCTCGGAACACGGGACAGCAACTAATCAGCCCCAGCATTTT. Residues: CARSSEHGTATNQPQHF.

This clone was counted only a few times. V and J are TRBV30 and TRBJ2-4; a possible D gene is TRBD1 (6 bases). With 0 bases removed from V and 7 bases from J, the gap between germline ends came to 16 bases. The CDR3 contains 15 residues. Germline V gives CDR1 GTSNPN, CDR2 SVGIG (reference sequence). The CDR3 sequence is CAWSVKGTLSNIQYF. CDR3 coding DNA: TGTGCCTGGAGTGTAAAGGGGACATTATCCAACATTCAGTACTTC. The entire variable domain, with the rest obtained from reference TRBV30 and TRBJ2-4, is as follows: SQTIHQWPATLVQPVGSPLSLECTVEGTSNPNLYWYRQAAGRGLQLLFYSVGIGQISSEVPQNLSASRPQDRQFILSSKKLLLSDSGFYLCAWSVKGTLSNIQYFGAGTRLSVL.

The chain links TRBV6-6 to TRBJ2-5, with TRBD2 matching over 13 bases. Per the germline V gene, CDR1 is MNHNY and CDR2 is SVGAGI (reference sequence). The CDR3 is made up of 14 amino acids. V trimming: 5 bases; J trimming: 4 bases; junction bases outside the gene matches: 1. The DNA for the CDR3 is TGTGCCAGCAGTGGACTAGCGGGAGTAGAGACCCAGTACTTC. Its protein product is CASSGLAGVETQYF.

The V and J genes are TRBV6-5 and TRBJ2-1; 8 bases match TRBD1. Per the germline V gene, CDR1 is MNHEY and CDR2 is SVGAGI. Losses at the gene ends were 5 bases for V and 3 bases for J; bases not matched to a gene: 6. The CDR3 consists of 15 residues. The CDR3 DNA reads as TGTGCCAGCAGTCGCCGGACAGGGATCTACAATGAGCAGTTCTTC. This gives the protein CASSRRTGIYNEQFF.

This clone has just one count. V usage is TRBV4-2 and J usage is TRBJ2-2; D gene unclear. CDR3 size: 15 residues. Trimming took off 0 bases at V and 4 bases at J, with 9 bases between the two ends. Germline lookup yields CDR1 LGHNA and CDR2 YNFKEQ. The CDR3, as DNA: TGTGCCAGCAGCCAAGATTCACGCGGCACCGGGGAGCTGTTTTTT. This sequence encodes CASSQDSRGTGELFF.

This sequence joins TRBV5-1 and TRBJ2-3, with TRBD2 matching 12 bases. V shed 0 bases and J 8 bases; nucleotides not matched to a gene: 10. Germline V CDR1 and CDR2: SGHRS, YFSETQ. The CDR3 length is 17 residues. CDR3 sequence (DNA): TGCGCCAGCAGCTTGGCCCGTTCTAGCGGGGGGGCCCGTACGCAGTATTTT. It yields the protein CASSLARSSGGARTQYF.

V is TRBV9 and J is TRBJ2-2; no firm D call. The CDR3 length is 12 residues. V was clipped by 5 bases and J by 5 bases, with 7 bases between them. CDR1 SGDLS and CDR2 YYNGEE come from the germline V gene. The CDR3 sequence: CASRYKTGELFF. The CDR3 coding sequence is TGTGCCAGCAGGTACAAAACCGGGGAGCTGTTTTTT.

The genes are TRBV18 and TRBJ2-1, with 8 nucleotides matching TRBD2. From germline, CDR1 is KGHSH and CDR2 LQKENI. CDR3 size: 17 residues. Trimming removed 3 bases from V and 3 bases from J; junction bases left unmatched: 10. The CDR3 is CASSPREERERYNEQFF. The CDR3 DNA reads as TGTGCCAGCTCACCCCGAGAGGAGCGGGAGCGCTACAATGAGCAGTTCTTC.

The chain employs TRBV7-9 and TRBJ2-5, with TRBD1 matching 7 bases. The J segment lost 5 bases and the V segment lost 2 bases, leaving 11 bases of the junction unmatched. The CDR3 consists of 16 residues. Germline loops: CDR1 SEHNR, CDR2 FQNEAQ (reference sequence). The CDR3 DNA is TGTGCCAGCAGCTTAATTCCTGCCGGGACAGAGGAGACCCAGTACTTC. Translating gives CASSLIPAGTEETQYF.

This clone was counted only a few times. The V call is TRBV30, the J call TRBJ2-1; 7 bases match TRBD1. In germline, CDR1 is GTSNPN, CDR2 SVGIG (reference sequence). Unmatched junction bases numbered 12, after V lost 4 bases and J lost 6 bases. The CDR3 consists of 15 residues. In DNA, the CDR3 is TGTGCCTGGAAGTTTTTGAGACAGGGAAGCAATGAGCAGTTCTTC. It specifies CAWKFLRQGSNEQFF.

This clone came up once. The CDR3 spells CASSFCCGYTF. In nucleotides, the CDR3 is TGTGCCAGCAGCTTCTGTTGTGGCTACACCTTC. This sequence joins TRBV5-4 and TRBJ1-2, with D hard to call. The CDR3 sequence is 11 residues long. From germline, CDR1 is SGHNT and CDR2 YYREEE (reference sequence). Trimming stripped 2 bases from V and 7 bases from J, with 6 bases between. Variable domain in full (rest from reference TRBV5-4 and TRBJ1-2): ETGVTQSPTHLIKTRGQQVTLRCSSQSGHNTVSWYQQALGQGPQFIFQYYREEENGRGNFPPRFSGLQFPNYSSELNVNALELDDSALYLCASSFCCGYTFGSGTRLTVV.

The V and J genes are TRBV6-6 and TRBJ2-3; 7 bases line up with TRBD1. Germline CDR1 MNHNY, CDR2 SVGAGI (reference sequence). The V gene end was trimmed by 7 bases and the J gene end by 4 bases; junction bases not matched to a gene: 11. This CDR3 contains 15 residues. CDR3 sequence reads: CASTHTGARPDTQYF. DNA of the CDR3: TGTGCCAGCACTCACACAGGGGCGAGACCAGATACGCAGTATTTT.

The V and J genes are TRBV6-5 and TRBJ2-6, with D uncertain. There are 13 residues in the CDR3. The germline gives CDR1 MNHEY, CDR2 SVGAGI. Trimming removed 6 bases at V and 7 bases at J, with 10 bases between. CDR3 in amino acids: CASSPDRANVLTF. The CDR3 DNA follows: TGTGCCAGCAGCCCTGATAGAGCCAACGTCCTGACTTTC.

The chain recombines TRBV5-5 with TRBJ2-2, with 8 nucleotides matching TRBD1. After removal of 3 bases from V and 1 base from J, the junction contained 2 bases not matched to a gene. Per the germline V gene, CDR1 is SGHKS and CDR2 is YYEKEE (reference sequence). The CDR3 has 15 amino acids. The CDR3 sequence: CASSSGTGNTGELFF. Here the CDR3 DNA reads TGTGCCAGCAGCTCCGGGACAGGGAACACCGGGGAGCTGTTTTTT.

This chain connects TRBV6-1 to TRBJ1-6, with 7 bases identical to TRBD1. CDR1 and CDR2 (germline): MNHNS, SASEGT. CDR3 size: 14 residues. V trimming: 8 bases; J trimming: 4 bases; junction bases outside the gene matches: 5. The CDR3 spells CASVPGQYNSPLHF. CDR3 coding DNA: TGTGCCAGCGTTCCGGGACAGTATAATTCACCCCTCCACTTT.

The sample holds a few counts of this clone. The chain couples TRBV11-2 to TRBJ2-2; TRBD2 agrees at 11 bases. This CDR3 has 15 residues. Unmatched junction bases numbered 1, after V lost 3 bases and J lost 4 bases. Germline CDR1 SGHAT, CDR2 FQNNGV. CDR3 amino acids: CASSFGLAGTGELFF. The DNA of the CDR3 is TGTGCCAGCAGCTTCGGACTAGCGGGCACCGGGGAGCTGTTTTTT.

The CDR3 DNA sequence: TGTGCCAGCAGCCTGACCCGGGACAGGGGTTTTTATGGCTACACCTTC. This encodes CASSLTRDRGFYGYTF. The chain combines TRBV5-6 with TRBJ1-2; 10 nucleotides agree with TRBD1. Trimming removed 4 bases from V and 5 bases from J; junction bases left unmatched: 11. The CDR3 covers 16 residues. Germline V gene data show CDR1 as SGHDT and CDR2 as YYEEEE.

A remark on this clone: The same CDR3 also results from other DNA sequences found in this sample. The gene calls are TRBV6-5 and TRBJ2-7, with D possibly TRBD1 on 6 matching bases. The CDR3 runs 14 residues. The germline V and J ends were trimmed by 5 bases and 6 bases, with 17 bases remaining between them. Germline CDR1 is MNHEY and CDR2 is SVGAGI. CDR3 region: CASSKLQQGSEQYF. CDR3 in DNA: TGTGCCAGCAGTAAACTTCAACAGGGTTCCGAGCAGTACTTC.